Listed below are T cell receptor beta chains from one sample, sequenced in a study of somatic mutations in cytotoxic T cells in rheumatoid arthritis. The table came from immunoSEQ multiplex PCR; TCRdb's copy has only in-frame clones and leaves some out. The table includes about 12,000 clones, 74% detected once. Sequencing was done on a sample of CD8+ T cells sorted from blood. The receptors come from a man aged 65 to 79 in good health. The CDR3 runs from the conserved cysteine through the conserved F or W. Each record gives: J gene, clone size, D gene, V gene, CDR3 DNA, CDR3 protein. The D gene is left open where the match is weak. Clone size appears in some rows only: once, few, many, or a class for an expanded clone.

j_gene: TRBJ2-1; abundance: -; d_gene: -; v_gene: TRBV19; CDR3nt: TGTGCCAGTAGTATAGTTCTGGGTGAGCAGTTCTTC; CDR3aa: CASSIVLGEQFF
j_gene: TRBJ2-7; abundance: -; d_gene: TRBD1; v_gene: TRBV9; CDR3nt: TGTGCCAGCAGCCCGGGACAGGACCAATACGAGCAGTACTTC; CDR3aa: CASSPGQDQYEQYF
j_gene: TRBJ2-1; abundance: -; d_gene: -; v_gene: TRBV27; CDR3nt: TGTGCCAGCAGTTTATTACCGCCCGCCTACAATGAGCAGTTCTTC; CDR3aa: CASSLLPPAYNEQFF
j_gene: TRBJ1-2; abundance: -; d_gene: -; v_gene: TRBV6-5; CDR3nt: TGTGCCAGCAGTAAGGGTGCGGGAGCTAACTATGGCTACACCTTC; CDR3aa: CASSKGAGANYGYTF
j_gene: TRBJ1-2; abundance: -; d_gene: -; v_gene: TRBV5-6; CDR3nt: TGTGCCAGCAGCTTGGACGGCCAGGCCCTCTATGGCTACACCTTC; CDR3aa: CASSLDGQALYGYTF
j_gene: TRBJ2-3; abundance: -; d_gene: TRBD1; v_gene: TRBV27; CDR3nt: TGTGCCAGCAGTTTATCAGGTTGGGGACAGCCCACAGATACGCAGTATTTT; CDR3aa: CASSLSGWGQPTDTQYF
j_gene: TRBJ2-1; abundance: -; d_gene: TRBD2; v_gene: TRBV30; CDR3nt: TGTGCCTGGAGGGGTCTAGCGGGGATTGAGTTCTTC; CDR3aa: CAWRGLAGIEFF
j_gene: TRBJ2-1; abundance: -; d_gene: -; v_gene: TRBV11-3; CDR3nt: TGTGCCAGCAGCCCAGGGACCGGTGAGCAGTTCTTC; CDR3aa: CASSPGTGEQFF
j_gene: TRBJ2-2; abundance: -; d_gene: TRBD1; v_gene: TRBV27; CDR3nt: TGTGCCAGCAGCTTCGGGACAGGGACGGCCGGGGAGCTGTTTTTT; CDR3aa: CASSFGTGTAGELFF
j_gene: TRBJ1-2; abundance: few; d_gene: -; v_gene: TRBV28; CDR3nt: TGTGCCAGCCGGGACGGCCAAAACTATGGCTACACCTTC; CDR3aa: CASRDGQNYGYTF
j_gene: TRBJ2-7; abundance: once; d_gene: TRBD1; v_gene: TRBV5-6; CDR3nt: TGTGCCAGCAGCCTCGGGACAGGAGTATACGAGCAGTACTTC; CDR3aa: CASSLGTGVYEQYF
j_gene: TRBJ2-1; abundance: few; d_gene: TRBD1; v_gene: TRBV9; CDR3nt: TGTGCCAGCAGCGCCGGGACTACAGGGGGCCATGAGCAGTTCTTC; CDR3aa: CASSAGTTGGHEQFF
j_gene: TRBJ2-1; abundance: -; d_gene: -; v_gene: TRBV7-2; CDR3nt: TGTGCCAGCAGCTTAGCGCCGACCGAGCAGTTCTTC; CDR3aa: CASSLAPTEQFF
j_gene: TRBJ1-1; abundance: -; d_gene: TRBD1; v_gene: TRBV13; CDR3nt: TGTGCCAGCAGCTTTAGGACACAGGGGTACCTGGCCACTGAAGCTTTCTTT; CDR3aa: CASSFRTQGYLATEAFF
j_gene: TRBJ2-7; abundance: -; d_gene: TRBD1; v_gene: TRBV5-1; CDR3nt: TGCGCCAGCAGCTTGGGGTTTGGGACAGAGGCGGACGAGCAGTACTTC; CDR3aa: CASSLGFGTEADEQYF
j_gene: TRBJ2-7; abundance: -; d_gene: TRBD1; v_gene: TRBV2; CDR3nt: TGTGCCAGCAGTGTTACAGGGGTACACCGCTACGAGCAGTACTTC; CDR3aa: CASSVTGVHRYEQYF
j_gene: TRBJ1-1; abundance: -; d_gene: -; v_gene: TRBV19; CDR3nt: TGTGCCAGTAGTATTGGAGGGGGGAACACTGAAGCTTTCTTT; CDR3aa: CASSIGGGNTEAFF